A single sample is the source of the 7 T cell receptor beta chains below, sequenced in a study of blood T cell repertoires in COVID-19. TCRdb's copy holds only in-frame clones and misses some; the assay was immunoSEQ multiplex PCR. Among roughly 300,000 clones listed, less than 85% were seen once. The sample taken for sequencing was PBMCs or T cells enriched from blood (not recorded which). The receptors stem from a woman between 45 and 60 years old who had recovered from COVID-19.

The rearrangement uses TRBV11-2 and TRBJ1-1; no clear D. V lost 1 base and J lost 6, with 9 bases in between. The CDR3 covers 13 residues. CDR1 is SGHAT and CDR2 is FQNNGV in the germline V gene. This chain's CDR3 is CASSLVEIPEAFF. CDR3 coding DNA: TGTGCCAGCAGCTTAGTCGAGATACCTGAAGCTTTCTTT.

The table lists this clone with a few counts. This sequence joins TRBV5-1 and TRBJ1-1; tentatively, D is TRBD1 (6 bases). V lost 4 bases, J lost 1 base, and 11 bases lay in between. CDR3 length equals 14 residues. Germline V gives CDR1 SGHRS, CDR2 YFSETQ. Here the CDR3 reads CASSLGQTNTEAFF. CDR3 coding DNA: TGCGCCAGCAGCCTCGGACAGACGAACACTGAAGCTTTCTTT.

V gene TRBV19 combines with J gene TRBJ2-7, with a weak D call TRBD2 (6 bases). Germline V gene lookup returns CDR1 LNHDA and CDR2 SQIVND (reference sequence). The CDR3 loop spans 13 amino acids. Between the trimmed V and J ends, which lost 6 bases and 5 bases, there was a span of 14 bases. This CDR3 reads CASRGGGKNEQYF. In DNA, the CDR3 is TGTGCCAGTAGGGGGGGTGGAAAAAACGAGCAGTACTTC.

The chain has TRBV15 and TRBJ2-7, with TRBD1 as a possible D gene (5 bases). The CDR3 length is 13 residues. V was clipped by 3 bases and J by 3 bases, with 9 bases between them. Germline lookup yields CDR1 LNHNV and CDR2 YYDKDF (reference sequence). This CDR3 is CATSRDTYYEQYF. In nucleotides, the CDR3 is TGTGCCACCAGCAGGGACACCTACTACGAGCAGTACTTC.

This clone appeared a single time. CDR3 loop: CASSPTGGQPQHF. The CDR3 nucleotides read TGTGCCAGCTCACCTACAGGGGGACAGCCCCAGCATTTT. V is TRBV18 and J is TRBJ1-5, with 8 bases lining up with TRBD1. V gave up 3 bases and J gave up 7 bases; unmatched junction bases: 2. The CDR3 extends over 13 amino acids. CDR1 and CDR2 (germline): KGHSH, LQKENI.

The V gene is TRBV5-8, the J gene TRBJ2-3; tentatively, D is TRBD1 (6 bases). CDR3 length equals 15 residues. Trimming took off 4 bases at V and 1 base at J, with 13 bases between the two ends. Germline V gene lookup returns CDR1 SGHTS and CDR2 YDEGEE. The CDR3 loop reads CASSHRDTRTDTQYF. CDR3 nucleotide sequence: TGTGCCAGCAGCCACCGGGACACCCGCACAGATACGCAGTATTTT.

The chain has TRBV7-3 and TRBJ2-1; 10 nucleotides agree with TRBD1. The J segment lost 8 bases and the V segment lost 5 bases, leaving 9 bases of the junction unmatched. In germline, CDR1 is SGHTA, CDR2 FQGTGA. This CDR3 is built from 15 residues. CDR3 in amino acids: CASSATPGQGYEQFF. The CDR3 region has the DNA TGTGCCAGCAGCGCAACCCCGGGACAGGGGTATGAGCAGTTCTTC. The whole variable domain, remainder taken from reference TRBV7-3 and TRBJ2-1, is GAGVSQTPSNKVTEKGKYVELRCDPISGHTALYWYRQSLGQGPEFLIYFQGTGAADDSGLPNDRFFAVRPEGSVSTLKIQRTERGDSAVYLCASSATPGQGYEQFFGPGTRLTVL.